The 10 T cell receptor beta chains presented below share a single source sample, sequenced in a study of beta chain features in type 1 diabetes. Study observations and caveats: All four CD4+ subsets from Type 1 diabetes patients carried moderately but significantly shorter TCRB CDR3s.

As every portion of the isolated RNA was reverse transcribed, the sequencing read expressed TCRB transcripts. Measured with immunoSEQ multiplex PCR; TCRdb has only the in-frame clones, and not every one. Among approximately 600,000 clones listed, under 15% were seen once. The antigens these receptors bind are not known. Sequenced: naive CD4+ T cells from blood. Source of these receptors: a young man with type 1 diabetes.

The chain has TRBV9 and TRBJ2-3; 11 nucleotides align to TRBD2. CDR1 is SGDLS, CDR2 YYNGEE, per germline. With V trimmed by 4 bases and J by 6 bases, 4 bases remained unmatched. CDR3 length: 14 amino acids. The CDR3 DNA follows: TGTGCCAGCAGCACTAGCGGGGGTGTGGATACGCAGTATTTT. Its protein product is CASSTSGGVDTQYF. Full variable domain (remainder filled in from reference TRBV9 and TRBJ2-3): DSGVTQTPKHLITATGQRVTLRCSPRSGDLSVYWYQQSLDQGLQFLIQYYNGEERAKGNILERFSAQQFPDLHSELNLSSLELGDSALYFCASSTSGGVDTQYFGPGTRLTVL.

This clone was picked up a small number of times. This rearrangement joins TRBV29-1 to TRBJ2-5, with TRBD2 matching 14 bases. The CDR3 spans 14 residues. From germline, CDR1 is SQVTM and CDR2 ANQGSEA. With 7 bases clipped from V and 5 bases from J, the junction kept 6 bases outside the gene matches. The CDR3 DNA reads TGCAGCGCCGGACTAGCGGGGGGTGATGAGACCCAGTACTTC. Its protein product is CSAGLAGGDETQYF.

The V gene is TRBV6-6, the J gene TRBJ2-5; either TRBD1 or TRBD2 may supply D (5 bases each). This CDR3 has 13 residues. V was clipped by 7 bases and J by 5 bases, with 14 bases between them. Germline lookup yields CDR1 MNHNY and CDR2 SVGAGI (reference sequence). Here the CDR3 reads CASTRDPKETQYF. For the CDR3, the DNA is TGTGCCAGCACCAGGGACCCGAAGGAGACCCAGTACTTC.

The rearrangement links TRBV18 to TRBJ2-2; no reliable D call. V was cut by 3 bases and J by 0 bases, with 8 bases left in between. From germline, CDR1 is KGHSH and CDR2 LQKENI. CDR3 length equals 15 residues. The CDR3 loop reads CASSPSPSNTGELFF. The CDR3, as DNA: TGTGCCAGCTCACCCTCGCCCTCGAACACCGGGGAGCTGTTTTTT.

The gene calls are TRBV7-6 and TRBJ1-4; D call uncertain. Germline values: CDR1 SGHVS, CDR2 FNYEAQ. V lost 2 bases and J lost 8, with 12 bases in between. The CDR3 spans 14 residues. This CDR3 reads CASSLTGPQEKLFF. The CDR3 bases are TGTGCCAGCAGCTTAACTGGGCCGCAAGAAAAACTGTTTTTT. Full variable domain (remainder filled in from reference TRBV7-6 and TRBJ1-4): GAGVSQSPRYKVTKRGQDVALRCDPISGHVSLYWYRQALGQGPEFLTYFNYEAQQDKSGLPNDRFSAERPEGSISTLTIQRTEQRDSAMYRCASSLTGPQEKLFFGSGTQLSVL.

This chain uses TRBV6-1 with TRBJ1-5, with D unclear. Between the trimmed V and J ends, which lost 9 bases and 0 bases, there was a span of 15 bases. The CDR3 runs to 15 residues. CDR1 MNHNS and CDR2 SASEGT come from the germline V gene. The CDR3 DNA sequence: TGTGCCAGTCTACACTACAATCCTAGCAATCAGCCCCAGCATTTT. This translates into CASLHYNPSNQPQHF.

This clone was found a few times. The chain has TRBV7-8 and TRBJ1-4, with a weak D call TRBD1 (6 bases). This CDR3 is built from 15 residues. Per germline, CDR1 SGHVS and CDR2 FQNEAQ. Trimming pared 1 base from V and 11 bases from J, leaving 17 bases between. The CDR3 region has the DNA TGTGCCAGCAGCTTAGGTGGGAGGGCAGGGGTGAAACTGTTTTTT. Its protein product is CASSLGGRAGVKLFF.

The table lists this clone with a few counts. The rearrangement joins TRBV19 to TRBJ2-1, with 8 bases aligning to TRBD2. The J segment lost 1 base and the V segment lost 6 bases, leaving 2 bases of the junction unmatched. This CDR3 spans 14 amino acids. Germline V CDR1 and CDR2: LNHDA, SQIVND (reference sequence). The CDR3 reads CASRLAASYNEQFF. In DNA form, the CDR3 reads TGTGCCAGTAGACTAGCGGCATCCTACAATGAGCAGTTCTTC. The whole variable domain, filled in from reference TRBV19 and TRBJ2-1, reads DGGITQSPKYLFRKEGQNVTLSCEQNLNHDAMYWYRQDPGQGLRLIYYSQIVNDFQKGDIAEGYSVSREKKESFPLTVTSAQKNPTAFYLCASRLAASYNEQFFGPGTRLTVL.

With respect to this clone: Different DNA sequences within this sample yield the same CDR3. CDR3 sequence (DNA): TGCAGCGCATCAGGGCCCAATCAGCCCCAGCATTTT. Encoded protein: CSASGPNQPQHF. The V gene is TRBV29-1, the J gene TRBJ1-5, with TRBD1 as a possible D gene (5 bases). The V end lost 7 bases, the J end lost 3 bases, and 10 bases lay between the germline ends. The CDR3 is 12 amino acids. Germline V gene data show CDR1 as SQVTM and CDR2 as ANQGSEA.

This clone occurred a few times. The chain employs TRBV19 and TRBJ2-2; 7 nucleotides match TRBD1. CDR3 length equals 14 residues. With 6 bases clipped from V and 5 bases from J, the junction kept 6 bases outside the gene matches. CDR1 and CDR2 from the germline V gene are LNHDA and SQIVND (reference sequence). The CDR3 DNA sequence: TGTGCCAGTAGATGGCAGGGGGAGACCGGGGAGCTGTTTTTT. It codes for CASRWQGETGELFF.